The following is a T cell receptor beta chain sequence with its context. This clonotype was seen ten or more times. No cognate antigen has been identified for it. Base qualities are not provided; no much larger clone lies one nucleotide away. The sample belongs to a study of CD8+CD57+ T cells in acquired aplastic anemia (dated by TCRdb to between 2018 and 2020). General notes on the study: On average, sorted CD4+ and CD8+ cells yielded roughly 3.4 ug of extracted DNA, with a range of about 0.18 to 27.4 ug. Mean read counts for healthy donor samples were approximately 10 million for CD4+ cells and roughly 12 million for CD8+ cells. Study-level results and caveats: No significant difference in CD8+ Simpson's diversity was found between patients and healthy controls (P=0.060). Although roughly 30 CD8+ CDR3 sequences were shared by patients and controls, these sequences appeared highly expressed in patients and within the immunodominant clones of patients.

The study deep-sequenced TCR repertoires of sorted CD4+ and CD8+ blood T cells from severe aplastic anemia patients and healthy subjects. Ficoll-Paque density gradient centrifugation was used to isolate peripheral blood mononuclear cells. Before DNA extraction, CD4+ and CD8+ T cells were sorted by FACS or by magnetic beads. TCR beta VDJ combination and CDR3 sequence profiling used genomic DNA as the template. An Illumina HiSeq 2000 was the platform used for TCR repertoire sequencing. As for the authors' bioinformatics: TRBV/TRBJ rearrangement plots, CDR3 size and DJ length profiles, and Simpson's diversity index were used to assess repertoires. Whichever DNA sequence was most abundant in the deep sequencing data was defined as the immunodominant clone. CDR3 amino acid sequences were screened for sharing across subjects and were compared with published repertoires and the VDJdb database. TCRdb ran its own pipeline on the public reads, namely fastp trimming at Q25 and MiXCR clone calling, and kept in-frame beta chains. Records with the same CDR3 protein are collapsed into one entry carrying the most frequent genes and DNA. TCRdb's processing, not the authors', yielded these V and J calls. The sample table contains fewer than 250,000 distinct CDR3 sequences; only one count was recorded for approximately 50% of them. The ten biggest clones cover around a sixth of the sample.

From a lookup of the germline V gene, CDR1 and CDR2 are LGHNA and YNFKEQ. The CDR3 runs 16 amino acids, cysteine and phenylalanine included. The kept DNA is CDR3 alone, 48 bases in frame from the first base. Between the V and J ends, shortened by 0 bases and 0 bases respectively, the junction contains 9 bases. Sequencing used sorted CD4+, CD8+, or CD8+CD57+ T cells (not recorded which) from PBMCs. This TCR came from a human donor in good health, serving as a control. The chain is assembled from TRBV4-2 and TRBJ1-3, with no D gene named confidently. The CDR3 region: CASSQENSPSGNTIYF. The DNA sequence reads TGTGCCAGCAGCCAAGAAAACAGCCCCTCTGGAAACACCATATATTTT.